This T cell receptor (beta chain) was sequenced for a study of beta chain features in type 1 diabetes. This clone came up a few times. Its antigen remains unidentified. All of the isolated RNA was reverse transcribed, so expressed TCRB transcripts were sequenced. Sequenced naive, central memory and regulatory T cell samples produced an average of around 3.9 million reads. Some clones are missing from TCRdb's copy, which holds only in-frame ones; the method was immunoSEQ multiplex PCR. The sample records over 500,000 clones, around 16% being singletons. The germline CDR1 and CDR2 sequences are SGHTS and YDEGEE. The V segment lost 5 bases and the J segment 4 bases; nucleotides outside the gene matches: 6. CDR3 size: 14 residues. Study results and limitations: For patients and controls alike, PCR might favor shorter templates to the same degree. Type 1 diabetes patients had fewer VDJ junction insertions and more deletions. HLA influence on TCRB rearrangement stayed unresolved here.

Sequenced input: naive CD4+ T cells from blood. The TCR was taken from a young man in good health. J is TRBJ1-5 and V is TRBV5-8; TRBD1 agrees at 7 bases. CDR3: CASRAGTVNQPQHF. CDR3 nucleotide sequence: TGTGCCAGCAGGGCCGGGACAGTTAATCAGCCCCAGCATTTT.